A single sample gave rise to the 10 T cell receptor beta chains below, sequenced in a study of identical twins. TCRdb independently ran MiXCR on the 5' RACE reads; one entry per CDR3 protein. The profile shows hundreds of thousands of distinct CDR3 sequences, less than 25% of them singletons. The same sample was also used in a study of T cells expressing NK-cell markers.

What was sequenced was CD4+ T cells sorted from blood. The receptors shown here come from a young woman in good health.

This clonotype was counted only a few times. CDR3 protein: CASSFHPPLPYF. The CDR3 region has the DNA TGTGCCAGCAGTTTCCATCCTCCCCTCCCGTACTTC. The chain has TRBV12-3 or TRBV12-4 and TRBJ2-7, with D unresolved. The CDR3 is 12 amino acids. Trimming pared 3 bases from V and 12 bases from J, leaving 15 bases between.

This clonotype was picked up a small number of times. The J gene is TRBJ2-7, the V gene TRBV5-1, with D perhaps matching TRBD2 (5 bases). The CDR3 is made up of 15 amino acids. Germline assignment: CDR1 SGHRS and CDR2 YFSETQ. V was shortened by 0 bases and J by 1 base, with 11 bases between the two germline ends. The CDR3 DNA reads as TGCGCCAGCAGCTTGGGTGGACTGTCGTCCTACGAGCAGTACTTC. Encoded protein: CASSLGGLSSYEQYF.

This clonotype appeared a few times. The chain carries TRBV5-1 and TRBJ2-3; 11 bases are a match to TRBD2. Trimming removed 5 bases from V and 4 bases from J; junction bases left unmatched: 9. CDR1 is SGHRS and CDR2 is YFSETQ in the germline V gene. The CDR3 runs 16 residues. CDR3 coding DNA: TGCGCCAGCAGTTTTACACTAGCGGGGGCGTCAGATACGCAGTATTTT. Translation gives CASSFTLAGASDTQYF.

The chain combines TRBV15 with TRBJ1-1; D is undetermined. Trimming cost V 0 bases and J 4 bases, with 6 bases left between them. The CDR3 has 13 residues. Germline V lookup: CDR1 LNHNV, CDR2 YYDKDF (reference sequence). The CDR3 loop is CATSRDLGTEAFF. The CDR3 nucleotides are TGTGCCACCAGCAGAGATCTAGGCACTGAAGCTTTCTTT. The whole variable domain, filled in from reference TRBV15 and TRBJ1-1, reads DAMVIQNPRYQVTQFGKPVTLSCSQTLNHNVMYWYQQKSSQAPKLLFHYYDKDFNNEADTPDNFQSRRPNTSFCFLDIRSPGLGDTAMYLCATSRDLGTEAFFGQGTRLTVV.

This sequence joins TRBV19 and TRBJ2-5; 10 bases fit TRBD2. CDR1 and CDR2 (germline): LNHDA, SQIVND (reference sequence). With 0 bases clipped from V and 2 bases from J, the junction kept 6 bases outside the gene matches. The CDR3 spans 17 residues. The CDR3 bases are TGTGCCAGTAGTATAGACAGCGGGGGGGCCGAGCAAGAGACCCAGTACTTC. Translating gives CASSIDSGGAEQETQYF.

The V gene is TRBV6-5, the J gene TRBJ2-7; D uncertain. In germline, CDR1 is MNHEY, CDR2 SVGAGI. This CDR3 region has 12 residues. V was trimmed by 4 bases and J by 6 bases, leaving 10 bases between them. The DNA of the CDR3 is TGTGCCAGCAGTTCGACTCGTCTCGAGCAGTACTTC. It encodes CASSSTRLEQYF.

Ten or more counts support this clonotype. The rearrangement uses TRBV7-9 and TRBJ1-5; D is undetermined. The CDR3 covers 13 residues. Looked up from germline, CDR1 is SEHNR and CDR2 is FQNEAQ (reference sequence). V was shortened by 9 bases and J by 6 bases, with 15 bases between the two germline ends. In DNA form, the CDR3 reads TGTGCCAGTCAAGTCGGGAGCGGTCAGCCCCAGCATTTT. Its protein product is CASQVGSGQPQHF.

The chain couples TRBV20-1 to TRBJ2-1, with TRBD2 matching 10 bases. This CDR3 contains 17 residues. V gave up 5 bases and J gave up 8 bases; unmatched junction bases: 18. CDR1 is DFQATT, CDR2 SNEGSKA, per germline (reference sequence). The CDR3 sequence is CSASQNWLAGARDEQFF. CDR3 sequence (DNA): TGCAGTGCTTCCCAAAACTGGCTAGCGGGAGCGCGCGATGAGCAGTTCTTC.

This clonotype was counted only a few times. V gene TRBV7-2 combines with J gene TRBJ2-3; D is uncertain. The CDR3 runs 16 residues. The ends were cut back, 0 bases at V and 1 base at J, with 11 bases in the middle. CDR1 and CDR2 (germline): SGHTA, FQGNSA. DNA for the CDR3: TGTGCCAGCAGCTTAGCAAGACTCCTCGGCACAGATACGCAGTATTTT. It codes for CASSLARLLGTDTQYF.

The chain recombines TRBV12-3 or TRBV12-4 with TRBJ2-3; perhaps TRBD2 as D (6 bases). This CDR3 spans 16 amino acids. Trimming pared 6 bases from V and 2 bases from J, leaving 18 bases between. For the CDR3, the DNA is TGTGCCAGCAGAGACCGACTAGGGAGTACCACAGATACGCAGTATTTT. It yields the protein CASRDRLGSTTDTQYF.